These 17 T cell receptor beta chains share one sample of origin, sequenced in a study of blood T cells in healthy people across ages. A second PCR of 7 to 11 cycles used a sample-barcoded 5' primer and a J-beta primer mix. TCRdb reprocessed the 5' RACE reads with MiXCR, giving one entry per CDR3 protein. The sample lists 800,000 or so distinct CDR3 sequences; roughly 25% were seen once. These data were also filed under a second study, of T cells of mothers and their children.

The source material was blood. These TCRs come from a boy between 10 and 17 years old in good health.

This sequence joins TRBV7-2 and TRBJ2-1, with D unclear. This CDR3 region has 14 residues. Trimming removed 7 bases from V and 4 bases from J, with 14 bases in between. In germline, CDR1 is SGHTA, CDR2 FQGNSA. CDR3 sequence (DNA): TGTGCCAGCACCTTCGGGCCCCAGTACAATGAGCAGTTCTTC. This translates into CASTFGPQYNEQFF.

CDR3 residues: CASSYQVGIQYF. DNA of the CDR3: TGTGCCAGCAGTTACCAAGTTGGCATTCAGTACTTC. This rearrangement joins TRBV6-5 to TRBJ2-4; D gene unclear. The CDR3 is 12 amino acids. Germline V lookup: CDR1 MNHEY, CDR2 SVGAGI. V was trimmed by 2 bases and J by 9 bases, leaving 8 bases between them.

The chain has TRBV3-1 and TRBJ2-5, with 10 nucleotides matching TRBD1. There are 18 residues in the CDR3. In germline, CDR1 is LGHDT, CDR2 YNNKEL (reference sequence). Trimming at V came to 0 bases and at J to 4 bases, leaving 11 bases not matched to a gene. CDR3 sequence: CASSQDQRTGGILETQYF. In DNA form, the CDR3 reads TGTGCCAGCAGCCAAGATCAGAGGACAGGGGGGATATTAGAGACCCAGTACTTC.

This clonotype was recorded a few times. The CDR3 coding sequence is TGCAGCGTTGAAGCCAATGAGGTCACTGAAGCTTTCTTT. Amino acids: CSVEANEVTEAFF. V is TRBV29-1 and J is TRBJ1-1; D unclear. Germline assignment: CDR1 SQVTM and CDR2 ANQGSEA. The V gene lost 1 base and the J gene lost 4 bases, with 10 bases spanning the gap. CDR3 length equals 13 residues.

The rearrangement joins TRBV28 to TRBJ1-6; no firm D call. The length of the CDR3 is 12 residues. V was clipped by 5 bases and J by 13 bases, with 12 bases between them. The germline CDR1 and CDR2 sequences are MDHEN and SYDVKM. Here the CDR3 reads CASSPLRAPLHF. The DNA of the CDR3 is TGTGCCAGCAGTCCCCTGCGGGCCCCCCTCCACTTT.

The chain is built from TRBV3-1 and TRBJ1-1; D unresolved. Germline loops: CDR1 LGHDT, CDR2 YNNKEL (reference sequence). With 3 bases removed from V and 4 bases from J, the gap between germline ends came to 6 bases. There are 12 residues in the CDR3. This CDR3 is CASSQVSTEAFF. The CDR3 DNA reads as TGTGCCAGCAGCCAGGTTTCCACTGAAGCTTTCTTT.

Comments on this clonotype: Sequence at one end of the junction differs from germline and may be a read error. The chain joins TRBV29-1 to TRBJ2-7; D tentatively reads TRBD1 or TRBD2 (5 bases each). Germline CDR1 SQVTM, CDR2 ANQGSEA. The CDR3 extends over 12 amino acids. CDR3 loop: CSGGGSTYEQHF. The CDR3 DNA follows: TGCAGCGGGGGCGGGTCGACCTACGAGCAGCACTTC.

This clonotype was seen a few times. J is TRBJ2-4 and V is TRBV5-1; D may correspond to TRBD1 or TRBD2 (5 bases each). CDR3 length equals 19 residues. Germline CDR1 is SGHRS and CDR2 is YFSETQ. V was clipped by 3 bases and J by 0 bases, with 22 bases between them. In DNA, the CDR3 is TGCGCCAGCAGCTGGGGGAGAGTCTCTAATACGGAAGCCAAAAACATTCAGTACTTC. It is translated as CASSWGRVSNTEAKNIQYF.

The chain has TRBV4-3 and TRBJ2-1; 12 bases agree with TRBD2. The V segment lost 4 bases and the J segment 2 bases; nucleotides outside the gene matches: 3. CDR3 length equals 16 residues. CDR1 and CDR2 from the germline V gene are LGHNA and YSLEER. The CDR3 here is CASSRRLAGAYNEQFF. The CDR3 coding sequence is TGCGCCAGCAGCCGGCGACTAGCGGGGGCCTACAATGAGCAGTTCTTC.

The rearrangement links TRBV4-3 to TRBJ2-5; 14 nucleotides line up with TRBD2. The V gene's germline CDR1 is LGHNA and CDR2 YSLEER. The J segment lost 5 bases and the V segment lost 0 bases, leaving 5 bases of the junction unmatched. This CDR3 region has 17 residues. CDR3 DNA: TGCGCCAGCAGCCAAGAGGGGACTAGCGGGAGTGGGGAGACCCAGTACTTC. Its protein product is CASSQEGTSGSGETQYF.

The chain recombines TRBV28 with TRBJ2-6; maybe TRBD2 (5 bases). Germline CDR1 reads MDHEN; CDR2 reads SYDVKM. The CDR3 is 20 residues long. The V and J ends lost 1 base and 0 bases respectively, with 19 bases between them. CDR3 in amino acids: CASSLYRLLAFSSGANVLTF. As DNA, the CDR3 is TGTGCCAGCAGTTTATATCGACTTCTAGCCTTCTCCTCTGGGGCCAACGTCCTGACTTTC.

V usage is TRBV5-1 and J usage is TRBJ1-1; tentative D call: TRBD1 (6 bases). The CDR3 consists of 13 residues. The V gene's germline CDR1 is SGHRS and CDR2 YFSETQ. Trimming took off 4 bases at V and 4 bases at J, with 11 bases between the two ends. The CDR3 nucleotides are TGCGCCAGCAGCACCCTCAGGGGCACTGAAGCTTTCTTT. This translates into CASSTLRGTEAFF.

The rearrangement joins TRBV7-9 to TRBJ2-7; 7 bases fit TRBD1. With 1 base clipped from V and 4 bases from J, the junction kept 10 bases outside the gene matches. The CDR3 runs 16 residues. CDR1 is SEHNR, CDR2 FQNEAQ, per germline (reference sequence). The CDR3 region has the DNA TGTGCCAGCAGCTTAGGATTTGGGGACAGAATTTACGAGCAGTACTTC. Residues: CASSLGFGDRIYEQYF.

This clonotype has a handful of counts. The chain combines TRBV6-2 or TRBV6-3 with TRBJ2-1; D gene unclear. V was shortened by 6 bases and J by 7 bases, with 22 bases between the two germline ends. This CDR3 spans 16 amino acids. CDR1 and CDR2 from the germline V gene are MNHEY and SVGEGT. In nucleotides, the CDR3 is TGTGCCAGCAGCACGTTTGGGTATGAGTTGGGAAATGAGCAGTTCTTC. This sequence encodes CASSTFGYELGNEQFF.

This clonotype was observed a few times. CDR3 in amino acids: CSASRSAFGEKLFF. DNA for the CDR3: TGCAGTGCTAGTAGGTCGGCTTTTGGCGAAAAACTGTTTTTT. The genes are TRBV20-1 and TRBJ1-4, with no clear D. V lost 3 bases and J 8 bases, leaving 16 bases between the germline ends. Germline lookup yields CDR1 DFQATT and CDR2 SNEGSKA (reference sequence). This CDR3 is built from 14 residues.

The V gene is TRBV9, the J gene TRBJ2-4; 7 bases map to TRBD1. The CDR3 has 18 amino acids. After removal of 4 bases from V and 3 bases from J, the junction contained 16 bases not matched to a gene. Germline CDR1 and CDR2: SGDLS and YYNGEE. Written as DNA, the CDR3 is TGTGCCAGCAGCCGCGAACACAATACAGGGGTAGGCAAAAACATTCAGTACTTC. Encoded protein: CASSREHNTGVGKNIQYF.

The V gene is TRBV9, the J gene TRBJ2-7; TRBD2 agrees at 8 bases. CDR3 length: 15 amino acids. CDR1 is SGDLS and CDR2 is YYNGEE in the germline V gene. V lost 4 bases to trimming and J lost 5 bases; unmatched junction nucleotides: 11. The CDR3 region has the DNA TGTGCCAGCAGCCCTAGGGGGACTAGGGCTCACGAGCAGTACTTC. Residues: CASSPRGTRAHEQYF.